This T cell receptor beta chain was obtained from a study of OX40 agonist ivuxolimab in advanced cancers. Study-level information: Ivuxolimab, an agonist antibody against OX40 (CD134), was given to patients. There were three patients with partial responses, one having hepatocellular carcinoma and two cutaneous melanoma.

On this clone: Its target is unknown.

The germline V gene encodes CDR1 SGHRS and CDR2 YFSETQ. The ends were cut back, 7 bases at V and 8 bases at J, with 19 bases in the middle. The CDR3 sequence is 14 residues long. Study results and limitations: Blood T cells, both CD4+ and CD8+, expanded clonally by week 6 at 0.1 to 3.0 mg/kg.

This table comes from immunoSEQ multiplex PCR, and its TCRdb copy is limited to in-frame clones, with some not included. The sample has roughly 25,000 clones; over 65% are singletons. The V call is TRBV5-1, the J call TRBJ1-5, with D tentatively TRBD1 (6 bases). The source was CD4+ or CD8+ T cells sorted from blood, collected in a trial of the OX40 agonist ivuxolimab. The TCR was taken from an adult with an advanced solid tumor such as melanoma, head and neck, liver or kidney cancer. This chain's CDR3 is CASSLGGKGEPQHF. Written as DNA, the CDR3 is TGCGCCAGCTCCTTGGGGGGGAAGGGGGAGCCCCAGCATTTT. The variable domain in full, completed from reference TRBV5-1 and TRBJ1-5, reads KAGVTQTPRYLIKTRGQQVTLSCSPISGHRSVSWYQQTPGQGLQFLFEYFSETQRNKGNFPGRFSGRQFSNSRSEMNVSTLELGDSALYLCASSLGGKGEPQHFGDGTRLSIL.